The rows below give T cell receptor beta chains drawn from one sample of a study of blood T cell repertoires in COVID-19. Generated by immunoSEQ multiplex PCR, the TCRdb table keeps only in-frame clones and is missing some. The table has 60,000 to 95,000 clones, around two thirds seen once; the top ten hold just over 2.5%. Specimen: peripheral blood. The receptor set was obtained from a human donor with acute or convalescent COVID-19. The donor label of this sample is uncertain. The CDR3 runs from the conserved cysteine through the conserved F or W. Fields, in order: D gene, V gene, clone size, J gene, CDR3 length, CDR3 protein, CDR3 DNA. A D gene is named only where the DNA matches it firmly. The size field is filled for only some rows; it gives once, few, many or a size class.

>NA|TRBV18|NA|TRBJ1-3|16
CASSPVDSGVGNTIYF
TGTGCCAGCTCACCTGTCGACAGCGGGGTTGGAAACACCATATATTTT
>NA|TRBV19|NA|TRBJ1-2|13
CASTPGQNYGYTF
TGTGCCAGTACCCCGGGACAAAACTATGGCTACACCTTC
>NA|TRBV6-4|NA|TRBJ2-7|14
CATKRAGGDYEQYF
TGTGCTACTAAGAGGGCAGGCGGGGACTACGAGCAGTACTTC
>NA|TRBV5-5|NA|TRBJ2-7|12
CASSLAAYEQYF
TGTGCCAGCAGCTTGGCCGCGTACGAGCAGTACTTC
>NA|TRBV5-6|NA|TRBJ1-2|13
CASSLGGDYGYTF
TGTGCCAGCAGCTTAGGGGGTGACTATGGCTACACCTTC
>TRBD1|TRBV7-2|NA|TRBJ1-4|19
CASSLGVRGLSHGGEKLFF
TGTGCCAGCAGCTTAGGGGTCAGGGGGCTGAGTCATGGCGGCGAAAAACTGTTTTTT
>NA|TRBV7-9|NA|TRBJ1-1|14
CASSLEGRGTEAFF
TGTGCCAGCAGCTTAGAGGGAAGGGGGACTGAAGCTTTCTTT
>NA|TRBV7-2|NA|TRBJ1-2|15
CASSPQLERRYGYTF
TGTGCCAGCAGCCCCCAGCTGGAGCGGAGATATGGCTACACCTTC
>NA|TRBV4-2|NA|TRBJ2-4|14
CASSQDLAKNIQYF
TGTGCCAGCAGCCAAGACTTAGCCAAAAACATTCAGTACTTC
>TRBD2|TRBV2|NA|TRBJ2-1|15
CASSVNAGGLHEQFF
TGTGCCAGCAGTGTAAACGCGGGGGGGCTTCATGAGCAGTTCTTC
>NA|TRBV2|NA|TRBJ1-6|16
CASSRGGTTYNSPLHF
TGTGCCAGCAGTCGCGGGGGTACGACCTATAATTCACCCCTCCACTTT
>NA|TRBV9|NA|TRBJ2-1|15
CASSVGPGSGNEQFF
TGTGCCAGCAGCGTAGGTCCCGGGAGTGGAAATGAGCAGTTCTTC
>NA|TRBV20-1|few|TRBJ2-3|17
CSASPVGSLALLYTQYF
TGCAGTGCTAGTCCGGTCGGTTCTCTAGCGCTTCTCTATACGCAGTATTTT
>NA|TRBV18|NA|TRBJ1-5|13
CASSPAPHQPQHF
TGTGCCAGCTCACCGGCCCCGCATCAGCCCCAGCATTTT
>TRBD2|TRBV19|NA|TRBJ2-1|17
CASSAGRTGLADNEQFF
TGTGCCAGTAGTGCGGGACGGACGGGACTAGCAGACAATGAGCAGTTCTTC
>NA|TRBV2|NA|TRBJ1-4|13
CASSVTGGEKLFF
TGTGCCAGCAGCGTCACAGGAGGGGAAAAACTGTTTTTT
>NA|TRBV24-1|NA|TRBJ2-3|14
CATSDTRSAATQYF
TGTGCCACCAGTGATACTCGTAGCGCGGCTACGCAGTATTTT
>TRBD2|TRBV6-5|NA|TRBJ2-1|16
CASSYSGLAAGNEQFF
TGTGCCAGCAGTTACTCGGGACTAGCGGCGGGGAATGAGCAGTTCTTC
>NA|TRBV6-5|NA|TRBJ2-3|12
CASSSGHNTQYF
TGTGCCAGCAGTTCTGGACATAATACGCAGTATTTT
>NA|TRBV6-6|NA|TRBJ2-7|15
CASSSNPGVNNEQYF
TGTGCCAGCAGTTCCAATCCGGGGGTCAACAACGAGCAGTACTTC
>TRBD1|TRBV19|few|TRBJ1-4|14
CASNRRGLQEKLFF
TGTGCCAGTAATCGGAGGGGGCTACAGGAAAAACTGTTTTTT
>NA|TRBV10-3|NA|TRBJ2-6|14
CAISDSSGANVLTF
TGTGCCATCAGTGACAGCTCTGGGGCCAACGTCCTGACTTTC
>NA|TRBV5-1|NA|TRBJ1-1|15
CASSGGSFSRPEAFF
TGCGCCAGCAGCGGCGGGTCTTTTTCCAGGCCTGAAGCTTTCTTT
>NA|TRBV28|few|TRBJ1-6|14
CASRPYQINSPLHF
TGTGCCAGCAGGCCCTACCAAATTAATTCACCCCTCCACTTT
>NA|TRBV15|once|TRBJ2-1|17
CATSRDLAARRDNEQFF
TGTGCCACCAGCAGAGATCTGGCAGCGAGACGGGACAATGAGCAGTTCTTC
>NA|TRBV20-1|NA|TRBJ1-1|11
CSAPRVTEAFF
TGCAGTGCCCCCAGGGTTACTGAAGCTTTCTTT
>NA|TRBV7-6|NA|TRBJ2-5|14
CASSGPMGARTQYF
TGTGCCAGCAGCGGACCTATGGGGGCGCGGACCCAGTACTTC
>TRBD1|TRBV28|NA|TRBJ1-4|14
CASSFQGALEKLFF
TGTGCCAGCAGTTTTCAGGGGGCTCTTGAAAAACTGTTTTTT
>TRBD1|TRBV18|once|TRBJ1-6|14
CASSLDRVNSPLHF
TGTGCCAGCTCACTAGACAGGGTGAATTCACCCCTCCACTTT
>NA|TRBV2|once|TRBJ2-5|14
CASRAQQYQETQYF
TGTGCCAGCAGGGCACAGCAATACCAAGAGACCCAGTACTTC
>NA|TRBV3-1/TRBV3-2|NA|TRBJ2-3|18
CASSQTLAPFPEKDTQYF
TGTGCCAGCAGCCAAACTCTAGCGCCCTTCCCGGAGAAAGATACGCAGTATTTT
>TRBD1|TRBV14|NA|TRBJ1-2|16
CASSQEGQGGGYGYTF
TGTGCCAGCAGCCAAGAAGGACAGGGGGGAGGCTATGGCTACACCTTC
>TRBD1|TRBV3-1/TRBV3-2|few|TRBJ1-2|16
CASSQGDSLNNYGYTF
TGTGCCAGCAGCCAAGGGGACAGCCTTAACAACTATGGCTACACCTTC
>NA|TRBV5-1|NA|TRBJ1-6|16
CASSLSPGSSNSPLHF
TGCGCCAGCAGCTTAAGTCCGGGTTCCTCGAATTCACCCCTCCACTTT
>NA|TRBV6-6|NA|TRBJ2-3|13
CASTPVNTDTQYF
TGTGCCAGCACCCCGGTCAACACAGATACGCAGTATTTT
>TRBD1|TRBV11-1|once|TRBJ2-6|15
CASSNRGAGANVLTF
TGTGCCAGCAGCAACAGGGGGGCTGGGGCCAACGTCCTGACTTTC
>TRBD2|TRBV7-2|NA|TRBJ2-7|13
CASSWTSGREQYF
TGTGCCAGCAGCTGGACTAGCGGGAGAGAGCAGTACTTC
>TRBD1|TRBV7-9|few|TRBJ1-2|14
CASSFSQGVYGYTF
TGTGCCAGCAGCTTCTCCCAGGGGGTCTATGGCTACACCTTC
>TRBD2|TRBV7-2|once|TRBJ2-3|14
CASSPIGREGAQYF
TGTGCCAGCAGCCCCATAGGGCGGGAGGGGGCGCAGTATTTT
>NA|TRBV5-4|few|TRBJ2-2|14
CASSHSGGAGELFF
TGTGCCAGCAGCCACTCGGGGGGCGCCGGGGAGCTGTTTTTT
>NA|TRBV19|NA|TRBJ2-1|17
CASSPKDSQGPGNEQFF
TGTGCCAGTAGTCCGAAAGACAGTCAAGGGCCCGGCAATGAGCAGTTCTTC
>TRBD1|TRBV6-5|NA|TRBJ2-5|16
CASSSSRTGGQETQYF
TGTGCCAGCAGTTCATCTAGGACAGGGGGCCAAGAGACCCAGTACTTC
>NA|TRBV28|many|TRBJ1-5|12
CASNQGLQPQHF
TGTGCCAGCAATCAGGGTCTCCAGCCCCAGCATTTT
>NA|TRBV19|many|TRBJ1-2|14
CASSSQSPSYGYTF
TGTGCCAGTAGTTCACAGAGCCCCTCATATGGCTACACCTTC
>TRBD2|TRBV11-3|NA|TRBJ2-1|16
CASSSRTSGRRNEQFF
TGTGCCAGCAGCTCCCGGACTAGCGGGAGGAGGAATGAGCAGTTCTTC
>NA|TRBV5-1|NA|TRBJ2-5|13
CASSLTGYETQYF
TGCGCCAGCAGCCTCACAGGGTACGAGACCCAGTACTTC
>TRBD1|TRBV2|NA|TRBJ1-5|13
CASSGGQIGPQHF
TGTGCCAGCAGTGGGGGACAGATTGGGCCCCAGCATTTT
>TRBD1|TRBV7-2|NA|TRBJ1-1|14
CASSLVGQGAEAFF
TGTGCCAGCAGCTTAGTGGGACAGGGGGCTGAAGCTTTCTTT